Listed below are T cell receptor beta chains from one sample, sequenced in a study of blood T cell repertoires in COVID-19. This table comes from immunoSEQ multiplex PCR, and its TCRdb copy is limited to in-frame clones, with some not included. The sample shows more than 150,000 clones, around 90% of them seen only once. Sample: PBMCs or T cells enriched from blood (not recorded which). Source of these receptors: a woman in her thirties who had recovered from COVID-19. Both conserved end residues are part of each CDR3. D genes are given only for firm matches. Some rows have no size entry. The others give once, few or many, or a class for an expanded clone.

cdr3_nt: TGTGCCAGTACCCGACTCTCTGGAAACACCATATATTTT; cdr3_aa: CASTRLSGNTIYF; cdr3_length: 13; clone_size: .; d_call: .; j_call: TRBJ1-3; v_call: TRBV19
cdr3_nt: TGTGCCACCAGTGTTGAGCGGGAGCCGAACACCGGGGAGCTGTTTTTT; cdr3_aa: CATSVEREPNTGELFF; cdr3_length: 16; clone_size: .; d_call: TRBD2; j_call: TRBJ2-2; v_call: TRBV24-1
cdr3_nt: TGTGCCACCAGCAGAGAGGTTGGACAGGGGAACCCCTATGGCTACACCTTC; cdr3_aa: CATSREVGQGNPYGYTF; cdr3_length: 17; clone_size: few; d_call: TRBD1; j_call: TRBJ1-2; v_call: TRBV15
cdr3_nt: TGTGCCAGTAGGGGAGCTAATTCACCCCTCCACTTT; cdr3_aa: CASRGANSPLHF; cdr3_length: 12; clone_size: .; d_call: .; j_call: TRBJ1-6; v_call: TRBV19
cdr3_nt: TGTGCCAGCAGCCCAGGGACAGGGCTAACGGCCGGGGAGCTGTTTTTT; cdr3_aa: CASSPGTGLTAGELFF; cdr3_length: 16; clone_size: .; d_call: TRBD1; j_call: TRBJ2-2; v_call: TRBV5-6
cdr3_nt: TGTGCCAGCACCCCCACAGGGGCGGCGAACACTGAAGCTTTCTTT; cdr3_aa: CASTPTGAANTEAFF; cdr3_length: 15; clone_size: .; d_call: TRBD1; j_call: TRBJ1-1; v_call: TRBV9
cdr3_nt: TGTGCCAGCAGCCTAAGGGGGAGCAATCAGCCCCAGCATTTT; cdr3_aa: CASSLRGSNQPQHF; cdr3_length: 14; clone_size: .; d_call: .; j_call: TRBJ1-5; v_call: TRBV6-2/TRBV6-3
cdr3_nt: TGTGCCAGCGAGGGCACCCAGAGGGAGCAGTACTTC; cdr3_aa: CASEGTQREQYF; cdr3_length: 12; clone_size: once; d_call: .; j_call: TRBJ2-7; v_call: TRBV5-5
cdr3_nt: TGTGCCTGGAGTGTAGGGGACATGACTGAAGCTTTCTTT; cdr3_aa: CAWSVGDMTEAFF; cdr3_length: 13; clone_size: once; d_call: .; j_call: TRBJ1-1; v_call: TRBV30
cdr3_nt: TGCGCCAGCAGCCCCCGACAGGGGCATTCACCCCTCCACTTT; cdr3_aa: CASSPRQGHSPLHF; cdr3_length: 14; clone_size: .; d_call: TRBD1; j_call: TRBJ1-6; v_call: TRBV4-1
cdr3_nt: TGTGCCAGCTCACCACCGGGGAGCGCCAATCAGCCCCAGCATTTT; cdr3_aa: CASSPPGSANQPQHF; cdr3_length: 15; clone_size: few; d_call: .; j_call: TRBJ1-5; v_call: TRBV18
cdr3_nt: TGTGCCATCAGTGATCAGGGGGCGGGGGAGACCCAGTACTTC; cdr3_aa: CAISDQGAGETQYF; cdr3_length: 14; clone_size: .; d_call: TRBD1; j_call: TRBJ2-5; v_call: TRBV10-3
cdr3_nt: TGTGCCAGCAGACCCAGGGCCGCAGGAGGAAACACCATATATTTT; cdr3_aa: CASRPRAAGGNTIYF; cdr3_length: 15; clone_size: .; d_call: .; j_call: TRBJ1-3; v_call: TRBV3-1/TRBV3-2
cdr3_nt: TGTGCCAGCAGCTCCAAGGGAGGTTCCTCGAACACTGAAGCTTTCTTT; cdr3_aa: CASSSKGGSSNTEAFF; cdr3_length: 16; clone_size: .; d_call: .; j_call: TRBJ1-1; v_call: TRBV7-2
cdr3_nt: TGTGCCAGCAGCGTAGCTACCGGGTACGAGCAGTACTTC; cdr3_aa: CASSVATGYEQYF; cdr3_length: 13; clone_size: once; d_call: .; j_call: TRBJ2-7; v_call: TRBV9
cdr3_nt: TGTGCCAGCAGCTTAGAGATGGTGAGCACTGAAGCTTTCTTT; cdr3_aa: CASSLEMVSTEAFF; cdr3_length: 14; clone_size: .; d_call: .; j_call: TRBJ1-1; v_call: TRBV7-9
cdr3_nt: TGTGCCAGTAGTATCCCTGGCCGGGACAGGAATGAAAAACTGTTTTTT; cdr3_aa: CASSIPGRDRNEKLFF; cdr3_length: 16; clone_size: .; d_call: TRBD1; j_call: TRBJ1-4; v_call: TRBV19
cdr3_nt: TGTGCCAGTAGTACCAGACAGGGTGATGGCTACACCTTC; cdr3_aa: CASSTRQGDGYTF; cdr3_length: 13; clone_size: .; d_call: TRBD1; j_call: TRBJ1-2; v_call: TRBV19
cdr3_nt: TGTGCCTGGAGGATAAGGACAGGGGATAATTCACCCCTCCACTTT; cdr3_aa: CAWRIRTGDNSPLHF; cdr3_length: 15; clone_size: .; d_call: TRBD1; j_call: TRBJ1-6; v_call: TRBV30
cdr3_nt: TGTGCCAGCAGCAGAATTGGCTACGAGCAGTACTTC; cdr3_aa: CASSRIGYEQYF; cdr3_length: 12; clone_size: .; d_call: .; j_call: TRBJ2-7; v_call: TRBV6-5
cdr3_nt: TGTGCCAGCGCCCGACGGGAGGGAGCTAACTATGGCTACACCTTC; cdr3_aa: CASARREGANYGYTF; cdr3_length: 15; clone_size: .; d_call: .; j_call: TRBJ1-2; v_call: TRBV7-8
cdr3_nt: TGTGCCTGGAGTCGTAACAGGGAAGGCGGGAACACTGAAGCTTTCTTT; cdr3_aa: CAWSRNREGGNTEAFF; cdr3_length: 16; clone_size: .; d_call: .; j_call: TRBJ1-1; v_call: TRBV30
cdr3_nt: TGTGCCAGCAGCTTAACTATGCAAATGAGAGTTAGCGTCGGGGAGCTGTTTTTT; cdr3_aa: CASSLTMQMRVSVGELFF; cdr3_length: 18; clone_size: .; d_call: .; j_call: TRBJ2-2; v_call: TRBV7-2
cdr3_nt: TGTGCCAGCATCACAGCCGGGGGGACGGGAGCTGGAAACACCATATATTTT; cdr3_aa: CASITAGGTGAGNTIYF; cdr3_length: 17; clone_size: .; d_call: .; j_call: TRBJ1-3; v_call: TRBV21-1
cdr3_nt: TGTGCCAGCAGCTCTGTAGCGGGAGGGCCGAAGTTCTTC; cdr3_aa: CASSSVAGGPKFF; cdr3_length: 13; clone_size: .; d_call: TRBD2; j_call: TRBJ2-1; v_call: TRBV7-3
cdr3_nt: TGCGCCAGCCGGAGGGGCACTGAAGCTTTCTTT; cdr3_aa: CASRRGTEAFF; cdr3_length: 11; clone_size: .; d_call: .; j_call: TRBJ1-1; v_call: TRBV4-1
cdr3_nt: TGTGCCAGCAGCCAAGGGAGCCCTTCGCTTTATGGCTACACCTTC; cdr3_aa: CASSQGSPSLYGYTF; cdr3_length: 15; clone_size: few; d_call: .; j_call: TRBJ1-2; v_call: TRBV14
cdr3_nt: TGTGCCAGCAGCCTAATCCTAAGTGGGCAACAGTTCTTC; cdr3_aa: CASSLILSGQQFF; cdr3_length: 13; clone_size: .; d_call: .; j_call: TRBJ2-1; v_call: TRBV3-1/TRBV3-2
cdr3_nt: TGTGCCAGCAGCTTAATTAGCGACAACGGGGAGCTGTTTTTT; cdr3_aa: CASSLISDNGELFF; cdr3_length: 14; clone_size: .; d_call: .; j_call: TRBJ2-2; v_call: TRBV7-3